This T cell receptor (beta chain) was profiled in a study of graft-versus-host responses after intestinal transplantation. Whole-study context: Induction with anti-thymocyte globulin, then tacrolimus and steroids for about 3 years, was given to all recipients.

Assay: immunoSEQ multiplex PCR; the TCRdb copy retains only in-frame clones and omits some. The sample lists 75,000 to 100,000 clones; 92% were seen once. About this clone: The antigen is not known.

General study points: GvH clones detected in recipient marrow included some appearing first in ileum or blood. Declining HvG levels early post-transplant were linked to peak circulating GvH clone levels.

The CDR3 consists of 15 residues. Trimming took 4 bases from V and 2 from J; bases not matched to a gene: 3. Germline CDR1 reads SGHRS; CDR2 reads YFSETQ. The sample was unstimulated CD4+ T cells sorted from spleen or lymph node cells, taken before intestinal transplant. V gene TRBV5-1 combines with J gene TRBJ2-6; TRBD1 matches 7 bases. This sequence originates from a human donor who received an intestinal transplant. The CDR3 spells CASSTTGAGANVLTF. The CDR3 nucleotides are TGCGCCAGCAGCACAACAGGGGCTGGGGCCAACGTCCTGACTTTC. Complete variable domain (other parts from reference TRBV5-1 and TRBJ2-6): KAGVTQTPRYLIKTRGQQVTLSCSPISGHRSVSWYQQTPGQGLQFLFEYFSETQRNKGNFPGRFSGRQFSNSRSEMNVSTLELGDSALYLCASSTTGAGANVLTFGAGSRLTVL.